This TCR beta chain was identified during a study of blood T cell repertoires in COVID-19. As for the study in general: Samples taken during acute and convalescent COVID-19 were collected in the United States, Italy and Spain.

This study enrolled people aged roughly 18 to 90 from approximately 24 US geographic areas. This clone was detected only once. The authors' processing: Estimates of nucleated cell counts were drawn from the amplification of reference gene primers. This table comes from immunoSEQ multiplex PCR, and its TCRdb copy is limited to in-frame clones, with some not included. The D gene and trimming were derived from the DNA, and the V and J assignments and clone size from that table. The data hold 150,000 to 200,000 clones, with roughly 89% observed a single time. The germline V gene encodes CDR1 MGHRA and CDR2 YSYEKL. The CDR3 is made up of 12 amino acids. Trimming left V 1 base short and J 8 bases short, with 7 bases between.

J is TRBJ2-3 and V is TRBV4-1; D is uncertain. This receptor was obtained from a woman aged 40 to 50 with acute COVID-19. Sequencing used PBMCs or T cells enriched from blood (not recorded which). CDR3 nucleotide sequence: TGCGCCAGCAGCCAAGGGCTTTCTACGCAGTATTTT. Translation gives CASSQGLSTQYF.